This record covers a single T cell receptor (beta chain). PCR was performed a second time for roughly 7 to 11 cycles using a sample-barcoded 5' primer and a J-beta primer mix. In TCRdb, the 5' RACE reads were re-called with MiXCR into one record per CDR3 protein. The profile shows around 1,600,000 distinct CDR3 sequences, approximately 43% of them singletons. The data belong to a study of blood T cells in healthy people across ages. V was cut by 5 bases and J by 2 bases, with 9 bases left in between. CDR1 is PRHDT and CDR2 is FYEKMQ in the germline V gene (reference sequence). This CDR3 has 13 amino acids.

The receptor was derived from a woman between 18 and 30 years old in good health. Sequenced sample: blood. The V gene is TRBV13, the J gene TRBJ1-2, with unresolved D. CDR3 in amino acids: CASSIPANYGYTF. The CDR3 DNA is TGTGCCAGCAGCATCCCCGCCAACTATGGCTACACCTTC.